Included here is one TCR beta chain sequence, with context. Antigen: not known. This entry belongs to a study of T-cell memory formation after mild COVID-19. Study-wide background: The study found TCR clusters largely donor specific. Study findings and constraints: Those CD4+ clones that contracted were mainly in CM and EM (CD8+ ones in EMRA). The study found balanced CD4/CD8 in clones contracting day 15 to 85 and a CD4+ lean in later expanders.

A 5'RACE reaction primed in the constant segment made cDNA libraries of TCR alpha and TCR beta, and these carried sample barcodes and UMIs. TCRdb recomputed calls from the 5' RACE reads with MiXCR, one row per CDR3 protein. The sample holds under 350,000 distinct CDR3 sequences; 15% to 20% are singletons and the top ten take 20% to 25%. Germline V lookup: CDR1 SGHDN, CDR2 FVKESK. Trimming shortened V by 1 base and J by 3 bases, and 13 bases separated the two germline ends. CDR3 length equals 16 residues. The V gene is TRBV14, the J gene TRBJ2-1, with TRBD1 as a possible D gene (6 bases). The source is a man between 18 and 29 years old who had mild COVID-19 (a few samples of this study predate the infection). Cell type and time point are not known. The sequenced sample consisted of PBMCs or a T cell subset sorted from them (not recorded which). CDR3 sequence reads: CASSQVGYRDYNEQFF. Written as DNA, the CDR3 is TGTGCCAGCAGCCAAGTCGGGTACAGGGACTACAATGAGCAGTTCTTC.